The clone carrying this T cell receptor (beta chain) was counted ten times or more. Its antigen is as yet unknown. The source material, RNA transcripts, was used to amplify TCR beta CDR3 regions. The primer set for the first-round RT-PCR of the TCR CDR3 was HTBI. TCRdb fed the multiplex PCR reads into MiXCR, producing one record per CDR3 protein. The sample consists of hundreds of thousands of distinct CDR3 sequences, 20% to 25% of them appearing once. The entry originates in a study of T cells in Graves' hyperthyroidism and ophthalmopathy. The CDR3 consists of 12 residues. Trimming took off 7 bases at V and 7 bases at J, with 14 bases between the two ends. Ophthalmopathy in the patients scored at least 3 on Clinical Activity Score and at least 4 on NOSPECS grade, lasting under 3 months. Study outcomes and limitations: Most clonotypes expanded in thyroid above 0.001 were likewise present in blood.

V gene TRBV12-3 or TRBV12-4 combines with J gene TRBJ2-7; no definite D call. The clonotype comes from a young man with Graves' ophthalmopathy. Material for sequencing was blood. In nucleotides, the CDR3 is TGTGCCAGCACTCTCGGTAGGGAAGAGCAGTACTTC. This gives the protein CASTLGREEQYF.